These T cell receptor beta chains were read from a single sample in a study of blood T cell repertoires in COVID-19. Generated by immunoSEQ multiplex PCR, the TCRdb table keeps only in-frame clones and is missing some. The table records 250,000 or so clones, roughly four fifths of them present only once. The sequencing input was PBMCs or T cells enriched from blood (not recorded which). The receptors stem from a man aged 45-60 years who had recovered from COVID-19. The CDR3 runs from the conserved cysteine through the conserved F or W. D genes are given only for firm matches. Not all rows give a size; the values are once, few, many and, for expanded clones, a class.

CDR3	DNA	size	D	V	J
CASSGQGTEAFF	TGTGCCAGCAGCGGACAGGGGACTGAAGCTTTCTTT	.	TRBD1	TRBV5-4	TRBJ1-1
CASSLDPGTSKQYF	TGTGCCAGCAGCTTAGACCCCGGGACTAGCAAGCAGTACTTC	.	TRBD2	TRBV11-2	TRBJ2-7
CASSSPGQGLYGYTF	TGTGCCAGCAGCTCCCCGGGACAGGGATTGTATGGCTACACCTTC	.	TRBD1	TRBV5-6	TRBJ1-2
CASSQGIAGTGRGQFF	TGTGCCAGCAGCCAAGGGATAGCGGGAACCGGTCGGGGGCAGTTCTTC	.	TRBD2	TRBV14	TRBJ2-1
CASRYGTSGFYEQYF	TGTGCCAGCAGATACGGGACTAGCGGTTTCTACGAGCAGTACTTC	.	TRBD2	TRBV6-2/TRBV6-3	TRBJ2-7
CASSPRRRVSGELFF	TGTGCCAGCAGCCCACGGCGGCGCGTTAGCGGGGAGCTGTTTTTT	.	.	TRBV7-2	TRBJ2-2
CASSLGLVSSGDTDTQYF	TGTGCCAGCAGCTTAGGACTCGTTAGTAGCGGGGACACAGATACGCAGTATTTT	.	TRBD2	TRBV7-8	TRBJ2-3
CASSGDGTSGRQTQYF	TGTGCCAGCAGCGGCGATGGGACTAGCGGTAGACAGACCCAGTACTTC	few	TRBD2	TRBV9	TRBJ2-5
CASSPGPSGYNEQFF	TGTGCCAGCAGTCCCGGCCCGAGCGGCTACAATGAGCAGTTCTTC	.	.	TRBV2	TRBJ2-1
CASSEAGDQETQYF	TGTGCCAGCAGTGAAGCCGGGGACCAAGAGACCCAGTACTTC	.	.	TRBV25-1	TRBJ2-5
CASSPWAAGATDTQYF	TGTGCCAGCAGCCCTTGGGCAGCGGGGGCCACAGATACGCAGTATTTT	.	TRBD2	TRBV7-3	TRBJ2-3
CASSSGQTYYGYTF	TGTGCCAGTAGTTCCGGACAGACTTACTATGGCTACACCTTC	once	.	TRBV19	TRBJ1-2
CASSQVGLAGGREQFF	TGCGCCAGCAGCCAAGTTGGACTAGCGGGAGGGCGCGAGCAGTTCTTC	few	TRBD2	TRBV4-3	TRBJ2-1
CASSFGGNQETQYF	TGTGCCAGCAGCTTTGGCGGGAACCAAGAGACCCAGTACTTC	.	.	TRBV5-5	TRBJ2-5
CASTRDRETGELFF	TGTGCCAGCACTCGGGACAGAGAGACCGGGGAGCTGTTTTTT	.	TRBD1	TRBV7-3	TRBJ2-2
CASSPRLAGGEQYF	TGTGCCAGCAGCCCACGACTAGCTGGGGGCGAGCAGTACTTC	.	TRBD2	TRBV11-2	TRBJ2-7
CAISPSGGVEGYTF	TGTGCCATCAGTCCCTCGGGGGGCGTGGAGGGCTACACCTTC	.	.	TRBV10-3	TRBJ1-2
CASSDSGRGDNSPLHF	TGTGCCAGCAGTGACTCCGGCCGGGGGGATAATTCACCCCTCCACTTT	.	.	TRBV6-4	TRBJ1-6
CATGGASYEQYF	TGTGCTACGGGGGGCGCTTCCTACGAGCAGTACTTC	few	.	TRBV7-9	TRBJ2-7
CAWTLRGPSGGPQGWTDTQYF	TGTGCCTGGACCCTAAGGGGTCCTAGCGGGGGGCCCCAAGGATGGACAGATACGCAGTATTTT	.	TRBD2	TRBV30	TRBJ2-3
CASSQDPGAPTPYNEQFF	TGTGCCAGCAGCCAAGATCCAGGGGCCCCTACCCCCTACAATGAGCAGTTCTTC	.	.	TRBV3-1/TRBV3-2	TRBJ2-1
CASSLTGLAGGGGGEQFF	TGTGCCAGCAGTTTAACGGGACTAGCGGGAGGAGGAGGGGGTGAGCAGTTCTTC	.	TRBD2	TRBV28	TRBJ2-1
CASSFPGVGGNTIYF	TGTGCCAGCAGCTTCCCAGGGGTAGGAGGAAACACCATATATTTT	.	.	TRBV11-2	TRBJ1-3
CASAGLTVNTEAFF	TGTGCCAGCGCCGGCCTTACAGTGAACACTGAAGCTTTCTTT	.	.	TRBV7-3	TRBJ1-1
CASRDRGSTDTQYF	TGTGCCAGTAGGGACAGGGGGAGCACAGATACGCAGTATTTT	.	TRBD1	TRBV19	TRBJ2-3
CASSPRLAENNEQFF	TGTGCCAGCTCACCAAGGCTAGCGGAGAACAATGAGCAGTTCTTC	.	TRBD2	TRBV18	TRBJ2-1
CASSDAGSSTDTQYF	TGTGCCAGCAGTGATGCAGGGTCCAGCACAGATACGCAGTATTTT	.	.	TRBV6-1	TRBJ2-3
CAIRDNPGNIQYF	TGTGCCATCAGAGACAACCCTGGGAACATTCAGTACTTC	.	.	TRBV10-3	TRBJ2-4
CASSTGTADSGNTIYF	TGCGCCAGCAGCACCGGGACAGCGGACTCTGGAAACACCATATATTTT	few	TRBD1	TRBV5-1	TRBJ1-3
CSASQGTEQYF	TGCAGCGCCTCTCAGGGAACCGAGCAGTACTTC	few	.	TRBV29-1	TRBJ2-7
CASSFAQGWFNEQFF	TGTGCCAGCAGCTTTGCGCAGGGATGGTTCAATGAGCAGTTCTTC	.	.	TRBV7-2	TRBJ2-1
CASSINPSVDEQYF	TGTGCCAGTAGTATAAATCCTAGCGTGGACGAGCAGTACTTC	.	.	TRBV19	TRBJ2-7
CASSLVGGADTQYF	TGTGCCAGCAGCTTAGTTGGGGGCGCAGATACGCAGTATTTT	.	.	TRBV7-9	TRBJ2-3
CASTLVNTGELFF	TGTGCCAGCACCCTCGTGAACACCGGGGAGCTGTTTTTT	.	.	TRBV6-5	TRBJ2-2
CASSPDRDYEQYF	TGTGCCAGCAGCCCGGACAGGGACTACGAGCAGTACTTC	.	TRBD1	TRBV5-6	TRBJ2-7
CATSDSRGGYTF	TGTGCCACCAGTGACTCAAGGGGTGGCTACACCTTC	.	.	TRBV24-1	TRBJ1-2
CASSSGQVRNQPQHF	TGTGCCAGCAGTTCAGGACAGGTCCGCAATCAGCCCCAGCATTTT	.	TRBD1	TRBV6-5	TRBJ1-5